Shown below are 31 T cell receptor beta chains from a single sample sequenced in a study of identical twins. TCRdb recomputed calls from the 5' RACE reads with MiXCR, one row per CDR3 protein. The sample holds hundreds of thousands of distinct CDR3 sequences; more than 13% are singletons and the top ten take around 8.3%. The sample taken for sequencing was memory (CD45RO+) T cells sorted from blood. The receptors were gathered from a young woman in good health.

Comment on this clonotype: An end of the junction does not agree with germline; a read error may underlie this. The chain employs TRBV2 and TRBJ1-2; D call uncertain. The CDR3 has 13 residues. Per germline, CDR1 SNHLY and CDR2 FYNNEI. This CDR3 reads CASRDVQYYGYTF. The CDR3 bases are TGTGCCAGCCGTGACGTACAGTACTATGGCTACACCTTC.

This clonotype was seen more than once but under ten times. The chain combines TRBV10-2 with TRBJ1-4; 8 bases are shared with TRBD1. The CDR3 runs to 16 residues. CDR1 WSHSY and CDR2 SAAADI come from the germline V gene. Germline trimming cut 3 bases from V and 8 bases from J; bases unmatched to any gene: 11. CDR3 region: CASSDGQGGSYEKLFF. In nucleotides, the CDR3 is TGCGCCAGCAGTGACGGACAGGGCGGGTCGTACGAAAAACTGTTTTTT.

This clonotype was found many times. The CDR3 DNA is TGTGCCAGCAGTTATTTTCCCGGCCCAGTTAACACTGAAGCTTTCTTT. Translating gives CASSYFPGPVNTEAFF. The chain is built from TRBV6-5 and TRBJ1-1; no clear D gene. The CDR3 loop spans 16 amino acids. Trimming shortened V by 3 bases and J by 2 bases, and 16 bases separated the two germline ends. In germline, CDR1 is MNHEY, CDR2 SVGAGI.

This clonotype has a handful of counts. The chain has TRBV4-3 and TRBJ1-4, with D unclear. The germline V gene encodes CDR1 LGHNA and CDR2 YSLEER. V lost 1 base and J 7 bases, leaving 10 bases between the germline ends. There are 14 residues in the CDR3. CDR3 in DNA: TGCGCCAGCAGCCAAGGGGTGAGGAGTGAAAAACTGTTTTTT. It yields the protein CASSQGVRSEKLFF.

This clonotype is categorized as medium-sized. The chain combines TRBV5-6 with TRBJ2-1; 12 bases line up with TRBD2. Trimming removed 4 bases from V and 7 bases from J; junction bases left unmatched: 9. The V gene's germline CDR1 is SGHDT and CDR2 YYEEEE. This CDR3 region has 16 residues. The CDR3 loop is CASSRTSGTAKNEQFF. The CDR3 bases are TGTGCCAGCAGCCGGACTAGCGGGACTGCAAAAAATGAGCAGTTCTTC.

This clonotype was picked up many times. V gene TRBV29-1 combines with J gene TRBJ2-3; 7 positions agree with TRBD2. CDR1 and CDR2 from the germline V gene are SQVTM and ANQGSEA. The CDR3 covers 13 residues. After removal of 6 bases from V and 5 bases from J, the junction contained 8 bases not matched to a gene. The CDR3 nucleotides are TGCAGCGTATATGCGGGAGCTCAAGATACGCAGTATTTT. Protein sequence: CSVYAGAQDTQYF.

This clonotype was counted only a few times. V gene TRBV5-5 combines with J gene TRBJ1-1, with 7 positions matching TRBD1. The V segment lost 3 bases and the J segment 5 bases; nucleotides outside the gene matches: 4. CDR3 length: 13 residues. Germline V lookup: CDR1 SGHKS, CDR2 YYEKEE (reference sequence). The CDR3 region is CASSSGGRTEAFF. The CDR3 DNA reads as TGTGCCAGCAGCTCAGGGGGAAGGACTGAAGCTTTCTTT.

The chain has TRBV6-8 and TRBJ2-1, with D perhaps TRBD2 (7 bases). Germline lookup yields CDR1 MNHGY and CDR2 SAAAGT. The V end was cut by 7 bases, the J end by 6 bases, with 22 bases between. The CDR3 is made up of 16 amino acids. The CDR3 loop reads CASTGGGRGSCNEQFF. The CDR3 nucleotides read TGTGCCAGCACTGGGGGGGGGCGGGGAAGTTGCAATGAGCAGTTCTTC.

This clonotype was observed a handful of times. This chain's CDR3 is CSARAGLAGWGELFF. The DNA of the CDR3 is TGCAGTGCTAGAGCCGGGCTAGCGGGGTGGGGGGAGCTGTTTTTT. The chain recombines TRBV20-1 with TRBJ2-2; 9 positions agree with TRBD2. Germline V lookup: CDR1 DFQATT, CDR2 SNEGSKA (reference sequence). CDR3 length: 15 amino acids. V dropped 1 base and J dropped 8; count of bases not matched to a gene: 8.

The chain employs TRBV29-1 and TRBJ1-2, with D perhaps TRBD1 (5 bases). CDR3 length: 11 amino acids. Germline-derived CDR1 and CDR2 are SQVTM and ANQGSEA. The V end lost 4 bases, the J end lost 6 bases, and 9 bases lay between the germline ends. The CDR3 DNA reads TGCAGCGTTGGGGGGAGGGATGGCTACACCTTC. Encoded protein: CSVGGRDGYTF.

CDR3 sequence (DNA): TGCGCCAGCAGCTTGGGTAGCCTACAAGAGACCCAGTACTTC. Protein sequence: CASSLGSLQETQYF. V gene TRBV5-1 combines with J gene TRBJ2-5; no definite D call. Germline CDR1 is SGHRS and CDR2 is YFSETQ. This CDR3 has 14 amino acids. V lost 0 bases, J lost 2 bases, and 8 bases lay in between.

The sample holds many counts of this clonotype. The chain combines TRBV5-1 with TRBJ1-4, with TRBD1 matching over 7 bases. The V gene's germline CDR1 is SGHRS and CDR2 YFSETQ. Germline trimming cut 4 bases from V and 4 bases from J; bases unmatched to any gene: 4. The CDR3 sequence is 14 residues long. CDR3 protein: CASSPGTDNEKLFF. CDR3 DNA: TGCGCCAGCAGCCCCGGGACAGATAATGAAAAACTGTTTTTT.

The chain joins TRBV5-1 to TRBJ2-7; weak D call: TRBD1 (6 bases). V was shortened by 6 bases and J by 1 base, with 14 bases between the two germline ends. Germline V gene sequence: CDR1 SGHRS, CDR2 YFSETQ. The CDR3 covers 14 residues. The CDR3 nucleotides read TGCGCCAGCAACCCTACAGGGAATTCCTACGAGCAGTACTTC. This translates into CASNPTGNSYEQYF.

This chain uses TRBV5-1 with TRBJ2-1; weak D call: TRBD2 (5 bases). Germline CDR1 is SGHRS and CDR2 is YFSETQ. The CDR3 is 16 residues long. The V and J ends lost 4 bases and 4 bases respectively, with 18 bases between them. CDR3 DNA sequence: TGCGCCAGCAGCCCATCATTGGCTAGCTCTTACAATGAGCAGTTCTTC. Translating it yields CASSPSLASSYNEQFF.

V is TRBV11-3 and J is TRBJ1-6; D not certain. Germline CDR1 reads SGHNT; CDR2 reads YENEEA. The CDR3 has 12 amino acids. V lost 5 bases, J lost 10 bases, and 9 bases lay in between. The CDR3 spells CASSRDASPLHF. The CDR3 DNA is TGTGCCAGCAGCCGCGATGCGTCACCCCTCCACTTT.

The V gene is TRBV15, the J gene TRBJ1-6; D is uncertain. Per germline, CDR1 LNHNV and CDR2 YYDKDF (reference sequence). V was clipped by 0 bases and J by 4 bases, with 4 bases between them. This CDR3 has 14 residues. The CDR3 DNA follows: TGTGCCACCAGCAGAGAAAAGTATAATTCACCCCTCCACTTT. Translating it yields CATSREKYNSPLHF. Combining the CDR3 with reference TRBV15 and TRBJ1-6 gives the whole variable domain DAMVIQNPRYQVTQFGKPVTLSCSQTLNHNVMYWYQQKSSQAPKLLFHYYDKDFNNEADTPDNFQSRRPNTSFCFLDIRSPGLGDTAMYLCATSREKYNSPLHFGNGTRLTVT.

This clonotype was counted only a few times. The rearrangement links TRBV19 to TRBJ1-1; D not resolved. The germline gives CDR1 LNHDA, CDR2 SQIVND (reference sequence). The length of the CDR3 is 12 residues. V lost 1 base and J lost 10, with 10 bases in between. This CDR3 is CASSIASLGAFF. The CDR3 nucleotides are TGTGCCAGTAGTATAGCTTCACTAGGAGCTTTCTTT.

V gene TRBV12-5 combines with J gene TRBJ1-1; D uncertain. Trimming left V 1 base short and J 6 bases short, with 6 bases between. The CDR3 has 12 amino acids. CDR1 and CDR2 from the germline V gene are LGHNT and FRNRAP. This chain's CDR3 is CASGLERPEAFF. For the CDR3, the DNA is TGTGCTAGTGGTTTGGAGAGGCCTGAAGCTTTCTTT.

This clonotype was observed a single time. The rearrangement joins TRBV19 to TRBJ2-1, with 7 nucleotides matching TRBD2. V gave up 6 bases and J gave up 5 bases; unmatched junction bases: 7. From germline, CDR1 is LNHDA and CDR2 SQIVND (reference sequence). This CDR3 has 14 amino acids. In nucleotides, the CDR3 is TGTGCCAGTAGAAAAGCGGGGAGGGACAATGAGCAGTTCTTC. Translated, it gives CASRKAGRDNEQFF.

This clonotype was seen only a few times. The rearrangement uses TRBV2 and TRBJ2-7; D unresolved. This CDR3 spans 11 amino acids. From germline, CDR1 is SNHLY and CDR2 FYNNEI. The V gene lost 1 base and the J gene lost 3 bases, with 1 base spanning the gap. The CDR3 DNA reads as TGTGCCAGCAGTGAAGACTACGAGCAGTACTTC. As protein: CASSEDYEQYF. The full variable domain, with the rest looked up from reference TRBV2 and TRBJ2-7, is EPEVTQTPSHQVTQMGQEVILRCVPISNHLYFYWYRQILGQKVEFLVSFYNNEISEKSEIFDDQFSVERPDGSNFTLKIRSTKLEDSAMYFCASSEDYEQYFGPGTRLTVT.

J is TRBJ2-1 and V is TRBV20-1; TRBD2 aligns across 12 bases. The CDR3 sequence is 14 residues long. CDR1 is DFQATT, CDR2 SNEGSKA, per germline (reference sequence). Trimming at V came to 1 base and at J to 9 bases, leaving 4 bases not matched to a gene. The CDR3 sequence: CSARALAGGSEQFF. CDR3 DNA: TGCAGTGCTAGAGCCCTAGCGGGGGGGAGTGAGCAGTTCTTC.

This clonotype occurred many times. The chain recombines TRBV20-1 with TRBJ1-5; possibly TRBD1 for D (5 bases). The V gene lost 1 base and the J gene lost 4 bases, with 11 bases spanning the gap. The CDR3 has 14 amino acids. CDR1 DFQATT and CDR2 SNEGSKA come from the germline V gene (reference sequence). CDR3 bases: TGCAGTGCTAGAGTCCAGGGCGTAAATCAGCCCCAGCATTTT. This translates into CSARVQGVNQPQHF.

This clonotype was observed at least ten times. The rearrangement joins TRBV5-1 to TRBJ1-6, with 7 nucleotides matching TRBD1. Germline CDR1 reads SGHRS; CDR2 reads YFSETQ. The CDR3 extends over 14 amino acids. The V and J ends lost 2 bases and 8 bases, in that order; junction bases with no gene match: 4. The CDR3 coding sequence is TGCGCCAGCAGCTTAACAGGGGAGGATTCACCCCTCCACTTT. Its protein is CASSLTGEDSPLHF.

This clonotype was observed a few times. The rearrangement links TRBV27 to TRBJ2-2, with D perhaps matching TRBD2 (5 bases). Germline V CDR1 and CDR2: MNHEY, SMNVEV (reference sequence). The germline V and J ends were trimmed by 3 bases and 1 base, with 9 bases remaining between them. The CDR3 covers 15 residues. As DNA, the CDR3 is TGTGCCAGCAGTTTTGAACGGGGGAACACCGGGGAGCTGTTTTTT. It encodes CASSFERGNTGELFF.

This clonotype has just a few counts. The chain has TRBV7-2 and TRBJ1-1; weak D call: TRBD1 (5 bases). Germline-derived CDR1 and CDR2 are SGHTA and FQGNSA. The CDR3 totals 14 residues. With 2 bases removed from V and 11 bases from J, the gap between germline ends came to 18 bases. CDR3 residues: CASSLRGFKAPAFF. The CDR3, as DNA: TGTGCCAGCAGCTTAAGGGGATTTAAAGCGCCGGCTTTCTTT.

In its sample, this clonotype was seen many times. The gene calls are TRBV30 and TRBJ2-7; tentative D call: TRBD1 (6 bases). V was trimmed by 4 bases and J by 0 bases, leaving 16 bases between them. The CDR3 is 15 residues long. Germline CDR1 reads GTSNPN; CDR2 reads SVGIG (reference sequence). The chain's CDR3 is CAWKGWTASSYEQYF. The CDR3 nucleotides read TGTGCCTGGAAGGGCTGGACAGCAAGCTCCTACGAGCAGTACTTC. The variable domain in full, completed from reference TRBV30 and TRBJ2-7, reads SQTIHQWPATLVQPVGSPLSLECTVEGTSNPNLYWYRQAAGRGLQLLFYSVGIGQISSEVPQNLSASRPQDRQFILSSKKLLLSDSGFYLCAWKGWTASSYEQYFGPGTRLTVT.

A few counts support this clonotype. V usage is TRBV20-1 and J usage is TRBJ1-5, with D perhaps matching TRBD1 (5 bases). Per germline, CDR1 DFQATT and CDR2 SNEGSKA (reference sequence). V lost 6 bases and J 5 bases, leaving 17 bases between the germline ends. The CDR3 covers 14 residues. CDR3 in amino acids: CSAGGATRDQPQHF. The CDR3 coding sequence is TGCAGTGCGGGTGGGGCCACCAGGGATCAGCCCCAGCATTTT.

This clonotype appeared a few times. The CDR3 sequence is CSAIPGVQDTIYF. CDR3 bases: TGCAGTGCGATACCAGGGGTACAGGACACCATATATTTT. The chain joins TRBV20-1 to TRBJ1-3; possible D gene TRBD1, 6 bases. The germline CDR1 and CDR2 sequences are DFQATT and SNEGSKA (reference sequence). V was cut by 6 bases and J by 8 bases, with 17 bases left in between. This CDR3 is built from 13 residues.

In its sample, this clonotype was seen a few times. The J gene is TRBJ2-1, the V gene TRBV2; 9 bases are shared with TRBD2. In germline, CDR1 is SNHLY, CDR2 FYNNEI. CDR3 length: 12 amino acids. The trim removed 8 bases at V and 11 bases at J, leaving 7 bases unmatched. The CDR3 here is CASGASGTKQFF. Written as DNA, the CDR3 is TGTGCCAGCGGGGCTAGCGGGACTAAGCAGTTCTTC.

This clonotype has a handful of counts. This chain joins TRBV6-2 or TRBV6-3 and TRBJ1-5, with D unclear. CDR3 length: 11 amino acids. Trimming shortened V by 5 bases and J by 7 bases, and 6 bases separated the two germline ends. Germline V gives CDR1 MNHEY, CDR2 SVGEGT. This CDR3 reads CASSGPQPQHF. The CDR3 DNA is TGTGCCAGCAGTGGGCCCCAGCCCCAGCATTTT.

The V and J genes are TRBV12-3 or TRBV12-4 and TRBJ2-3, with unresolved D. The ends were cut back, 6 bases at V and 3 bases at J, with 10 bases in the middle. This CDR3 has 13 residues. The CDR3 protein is CASSRVSTDTQYF. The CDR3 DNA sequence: TGTGCCAGCAGCCGCGTTTCGACAGATACGCAGTATTTT.